This T cell receptor (beta chain) derives from a study of blood T cells in healthy people across ages (dated by TCRdb to between 2014 and 2016). General notes on the study: In model experiments, template switching captured roughly one uniquely barcoded TCR beta cDNA molecule for every two T cells. The study measured age-related changes in TCR beta repertoire diversity using deep sequencing normalized with unique cDNA molecular identifiers. Four age groups were formed from the donors: young (average 16 years), middle-aged (around 40), aged (62) and long-lived (around 82). To avoid experimental bias, donors of different ages were distributed randomly across sequencing lanes. Using the same blood draw, the study looked at two additional independent replicas of 1 million unique cDNA reads for two donors, one aged 18 to 30 and the other aged 80 or older.

Libraries were prepared through 5' RACE. The instrument was an Illumina HiSeq 2500. A second PCR of roughly 7 to 11 cycles was run with a J-beta primer mix and a sample-barcoded 5' primer. A template-switch 5' adaptor carrying 12 random nucleotides introduced a unique molecular identifier onto each TCR beta cDNA molecule. Each sample yielded at least 3 million CDR3-containing paired-end reads. All of the RNA was converted into first-strand cDNA using the Mint cDNA synthesis kit, with a TRBC-specific oligonucleotide serving as the primer. After uracil-DNA glycosylase treatment, a first 18-cycle PCR used universal primers M1SS and BC2_uni_R on all cDNA. The study's own analysis went as follows. For normalization, 1 million high-quality reads, each with a distinct molecular identifier, were randomly selected from each sample. Instead of being binned into consensus sequences, reads that shared molecular identifiers were thrown out. MiTCR, set to a Q25 quality threshold and the strictest error-elimination algorithm, was used for CDR3 identification, clonotype clustering and error correction. A nonparametric unseen species model using Euler transformation provided a lower-bound estimate of total TCR beta diversity. TCRdb applied fastp at Q25 and MiXCR to the public reads, then kept only in-frame beta chains. Every entry covers one CDR3 protein and lists the most common genes and DNA from its rows. TCRdb's processing, not the authors', yielded these V and J calls. This sample is represented by 700,000 to 900,000 distinct CDR3 sequences; 50% to 65% of them were singletons. The top ten clonotypes cover around 41% of the sample.

Systemically healthy Caucasian individuals from Russia, 39 in total and aged about 6 to 90 years, were included as donors. Each donor gave approximately 9.3 milliliters of peripheral blood, collected into EDTA-treated Vacutainer tubes. Ficoll-Paque density-gradient centrifugation was used to isolate PBMCs, with at least 6 million obtained per sample. Trizol reagent was used to extract total RNA from PBMCs, with at least 6 micrograms per sample. For every donor, flow cytometry on a PBMC aliquot measured the percentage of naive CD45RAhigh/CD27high T cells. The CDR3 starts with the cysteine, ends with the phenylalanine, and has 13 residues. The entry retains the CDR3 DNA only, 39 bases that are in frame from base 1. CDR1 and CDR2 are read off the germline V gene as KGHSH and LQKENI. Relative to germline, V is 6 bases shorter and J is 0 bases shorter, with 8 bases between their ends. This clonotype was detected a few times. Its antigen remains undetermined. Base qualities are not recorded, but no much larger clone differs from it by a single base.

What the study reported, not specific to this receptor: There was a strong correlation between observed TCR beta diversity and the percentage of naive T cells measured by flow cytometry. As age increased, observed TCR beta diversity per million T cells dropped in a roughly linear way, and a significant reduction was already evident by age around 41. Bulk unsorted PBMC profiling prevented conclusive comparison of naive and antigen-experienced compartments. Compared with the aged group, the long-lived group had more naive CD4+ T cells, fewer expanded clones and increased TCR diversity, a pattern suggesting age selection. Because the CMV infection status of the donors was unknown, age-related changes in expanded clonotypes may potentially have been confounded. Estimates of total diversity based on one million sequenced T cells were considered lower bounds and underestimates.

Recombination joined TRBV18 with TRBJ2-5; the D gene cannot be named for sure. This clonotype was sampled from a man older than 75 in good health. Sequencing input: blood. The CDR3 region has the sequence CASSLNHQETQYF. The sequenced DNA: TGTGCCAGCTCGCTCAACCACCAAGAGACCCAGTACTTC.